This T cell receptor (beta chain) was recorded in a study of graft-versus-host responses after intestinal transplantation. Study information: Multivisceral, liver-intestinal, or isolated intestinal grafts went to recipients.

Profiling relied on immunoSEQ multiplex PCR, and the TCRdb table lists in-frame clones only, not all of them. The sample contains some 3,700 clones, 40% to 45% of which appear only once. Whole-study findings and limits: HvG clone declines early post-transplant were associated with peak circulating GvH levels. GvH clones were found in recipient marrow; some appeared first in ileum or blood.

Around 200,000 CFSE-labeled responder cells were plated with around 200,000 irradiated, violet-dye-labeled stimulator cells. CDR1 SGHKS and CDR2 YYEKEE come from the germline V gene (reference sequence). Deletions cut 3 bases from V and 5 bases from J, with 20 bases between. The CDR3 is 16 residues long. The receptor's source is a human patient who was an organ donor for intestinal transplantation. This chain links TRBV5-5 with TRBJ2-5, with D possibly TRBD2 on 6 matching bases. The input for sequencing was alloreactive CD8+ T cells from a mixed lymphocyte reaction culture, taken before transplantation. Specified subset: CFSE-low proliferating T cells sorted from approximately 6-day pre-transplant mixed lymphocyte reaction (GvH or HvG direction). The CDR3 loop is CASSSLSGDRRETQYF. In DNA form, the CDR3 reads TGTGCCAGCAGCTCCCTTTCGGGAGATCGTCGGGAGACCCAGTACTTC.